The 25 T cell receptor beta chains below all came from one sample that was sequenced in a study of CD8+ T cells in alopecia areata. After isolation, RNA underwent reverse transcription to generate cDNA as the sequencing template. Using immunoSEQ multiplex PCR, the repertoire was profiled, and TCRdb retains in-frame clones only, with some absent. The table has 150,000 or so clones, approximately 45% seen once. The source material was CD4+ T cells sorted from blood. The receptors stem from a human donor with alopecia areata.

This chain connects TRBV2 to TRBJ2-1, with 10 bases fitting TRBD1. The CDR3 contains 15 residues. With 8 bases clipped from V and 8 bases from J, the junction kept 12 bases outside the gene matches. Germline V CDR1 and CDR2: SNHLY, FYNNEI. The CDR3 nucleotides read TGTGCCAGCCAGCATGACAGGGGGCTCAGCGATGAGCAGTTCTTC. As protein: CASQHDRGLSDEQFF.

The genes are TRBV5-1 and TRBJ1-2; no clear D gene. Germline CDR1 SGHRS, CDR2 YFSETQ. This CDR3 contains 14 residues. V was pared by 5 bases and J by 0 bases, with 11 bases between. The CDR3 spells CASRQGGTNYGYTF. CDR3 in DNA: TGCGCCAGCAGACAAGGAGGGACTAACTATGGCTACACCTTC.

This chain links TRBV5-1 with TRBJ2-1, with a weak D call TRBD2 (9 bases). The germline V gene encodes CDR1 SGHRS and CDR2 YFSETQ. This CDR3 region has 20 residues. V lost 4 bases and J 1 base, leaving 27 bases between the germline ends. The CDR3 is CASSGTGTGSSGASYNEQFF. In DNA form, the CDR3 reads TGCGCCAGCAGCGGGACCGGGACAGGATCTAGCGGGGCTTCCTACAATGAGCAGTTCTTC. Full variable domain (remainder filled in from reference TRBV5-1 and TRBJ2-1): KAGVTQTPRYLIKTRGQQVTLSCSPISGHRSVSWYQQTPGQGLQFLFEYFSETQRNKGNFPGRFSGRQFSNSRSEMNVSTLELGDSALYLCASSGTGTGSSGASYNEQFFGPGTRLTVL.

The V and J genes are TRBV19 and TRBJ2-4; TRBD1 might be the D (7 bases). From germline, CDR1 is LNHDA and CDR2 SQIVND (reference sequence). CDR3 length equals 15 residues. The ends were cut back, 7 bases at V and 4 bases at J, with 17 bases in the middle. CDR3 region: CASTTRRDSKNIQYF. The CDR3 bases are TGTGCCAGTACCACGCGGCGGGACAGTAAAAACATTCAGTACTTC.

The V gene is TRBV5-1, the J gene TRBJ2-1, with TRBD1 as a possible D gene (5 bases). Germline V gives CDR1 SGHRS, CDR2 YFSETQ. This CDR3 comprises 17 residues. V was trimmed by 0 bases and J by 1 base, leaving 14 bases between them. The CDR3 bases are TGCGCCAGCAGCTTGGATTTCAGGGCAGGATCCTACAATGAGCAGTTCTTC. Translated, it gives CASSLDFRAGSYNEQFF.

The CDR3 region is CASILDPFVQETQYF. The CDR3 DNA sequence: TGTGCCAGCATCCTGGACCCGTTTGTCCAAGAGACCCAGTACTTC. The V and J genes are TRBV2 and TRBJ2-5; no reliable D call. Looked up from germline, CDR1 is SNHLY and CDR2 is FYNNEI. This CDR3 region has 15 residues. The V end lost 7 bases, the J end lost 1 base, and 16 bases lay between the germline ends.

The chain employs TRBV18 and TRBJ2-2; a possible D gene is TRBD1 (7 bases). The CDR3 extends over 15 amino acids. V shed 5 bases and J shed 4 bases, with 14 bases lying between them. CDR1 KGHSH and CDR2 LQKENI come from the germline V gene. The CDR3 sequence is CASSSGQEGTGELFF. The CDR3 region has the DNA TGTGCCAGCTCAAGTGGACAGGAGGGCACCGGGGAGCTGTTTTTT.

The V and J genes are TRBV29-1 and TRBJ2-6, with D unclear. V was trimmed by 4 bases and J by 0 bases, leaving 4 bases between them. Per germline, CDR1 SQVTM and CDR2 ANQGSEA. The CDR3 is made up of 13 amino acids. CDR3 loop: CSVGVSGANVLTF. CDR3 nucleotide sequence: TGCAGCGTTGGGGTCTCTGGGGCCAACGTCCTGACTTTC.

This clone was seen only a few times. The J gene is TRBJ2-5, the V gene TRBV14, with D perhaps TRBD1 or TRBD2 (5 bases each). This CDR3 comprises 16 residues. With 3 bases removed from V and 5 bases from J, the gap between germline ends came to 19 bases. CDR1 and CDR2 (germline): SGHDN, FVKESK. As DNA, the CDR3 is TGTGCCAGCAGCCAGTGGGAATCGGGGCGCCGTGAGACCCAGTACTTC. Its protein is CASSQWESGRRETQYF.

This clone was observed a handful of times. The rearrangement joins TRBV19 to TRBJ2-7; the D gene could be TRBD1 or TRBD2 (5 bases each). The V gene lost 10 bases and the J gene lost 1 base, with 14 bases spanning the gap. Germline CDR1 and CDR2: LNHDA and SQIVND (reference sequence). The CDR3 is 13 amino acids. Here the CDR3 DNA reads TGTGCCACCTGGGACCGGACTTCCTACGAGCAGTACTTC. Translated, it gives CATWDRTSYEQYF.

This clone has a handful of counts. Distinct nucleotide sequences in the sample also encode this CDR3. V is TRBV30 and J is TRBJ2-5; D is uncertain. Germline loops: CDR1 GTSNPN, CDR2 SVGIG (reference sequence). Trimming shortened V by 0 bases and J by 5 bases, and 4 bases separated the two germline ends. The CDR3 extends over 11 amino acids. As DNA, the CDR3 is TGTGCCTGGAGTGTACGGGAGACCCAGTACTTC. This sequence encodes CAWSVRETQYF.

This clone was observed a handful of times. The V and J genes are TRBV23-1 and TRBJ2-3; 10 bases are a match to TRBD1. TRBV23-1 is marked as an open reading frame, function uncertain. V lost 3 bases, J lost 2 bases, and 11 bases stayed unmatched. This CDR3 region has 18 residues. The CDR3 sequence: CASSQSPGTGADTDTQYF. DNA for the CDR3: TGCGCCAGCAGTCAGAGTCCCGGGACAGGGGCAGACACAGATACGCAGTATTTT.

The chain has TRBV4-1 and TRBJ2-2, with TRBD2 matching over 8 bases. Germline CDR1 is MGHRA and CDR2 is YSYEKL. The CDR3 runs to 15 residues. J was trimmed by 5 bases and V by 6 bases; bases with no gene match: 8. CDR3 region: CASRPIAGLTGELFF. The CDR3 DNA is TGCGCCAGCAGACCTATAGCGGGATTAACCGGGGAGCTGTTTTTT.

This clone has a handful of counts. V is TRBV7-9 and J is TRBJ2-6; D gene uncertain. This CDR3 has 15 residues. Looked up from germline, CDR1 is SEHNR and CDR2 is FQNEAQ (reference sequence). The germline V and J ends were trimmed by 4 bases and 2 bases, with 9 bases remaining between them. The CDR3 protein is CASSWISTGANVLTF. Here the CDR3 DNA reads TGTGCCAGCAGCTGGATCAGCACTGGGGCCAACGTCCTGACTTTC.

With regard to this clone: Other DNA variants within this sample encode the same CDR3. The chain recombines TRBV28 with TRBJ2-2; D ambiguous. The CDR3 loop spans 12 amino acids. From germline, CDR1 is MDHEN and CDR2 SYDVKM. V lost 3 bases, J lost 5 bases, and 4 bases lay in between. Here the CDR3 DNA reads TGTGCCAGCAGTTTGGGAACCGGGGAGCTGTTTTTT. It yields the protein CASSLGTGELFF.

The V and J genes are TRBV9 and TRBJ2-4; a possible D gene is TRBD2 (6 bases). The germline CDR1 and CDR2 sequences are SGDLS and YYNGEE. The CDR3 loop spans 16 amino acids. The V end lost 1 base, the J end lost 5 bases, and 16 bases lay between the germline ends. The DNA of the CDR3 is TGTGCCAGCAGCGTAAGCGGGTCGGCCGGTGAAAACATTCAGTACTTC. Amino acid sequence: CASSVSGSAGENIQYF.

This sequence joins TRBV4-1 and TRBJ2-3; D uncertain. Trimming cost V 1 base and J 1 base, with 9 bases left between them. Germline assignment: CDR1 MGHRA and CDR2 YSYEKL. The CDR3 is 15 residues long. The CDR3 DNA is TGCGCCAGCAGCCAAGTGGGCATCCGCACAGATACGCAGTATTTT. It codes for CASSQVGIRTDTQYF.

The V and J genes are TRBV28 and TRBJ1-2, with D possibly being TRBD1 (5 bases). Germline V gene data show CDR1 as MDHEN and CDR2 as SYDVKM. This CDR3 contains 14 residues. Trimming pared 7 bases from V and 11 bases from J, leaving 23 bases between. The CDR3 bases are TGTGCCAGCAATCTCCCCGGGACTCTGACGAATTACACCTTC. Translation gives CASNLPGTLTNYTF.

J is TRBJ2-3 and V is TRBV27; D call uncertain. In germline, CDR1 is MNHEY, CDR2 SMNVEV (reference sequence). The V end lost 2 bases, the J end lost 5 bases, and 2 bases lay between the germline ends. The CDR3 runs 11 residues. CDR3 nucleotides: TGTGCCAGCAGTTTAAAAGATACGCAGTATTTT. Amino acids: CASSLKDTQYF.

V and J are TRBV6-1 and TRBJ1-2, with 8 bases fitting TRBD1. Germline loops: CDR1 MNHNS, CDR2 SASEGT. The CDR3 consists of 12 residues. The J segment lost 8 bases and the V segment lost 4 bases, leaving 3 bases of the junction unmatched. CDR3 region: CASSGDRSGYTF. The DNA of the CDR3 is TGTGCCAGCAGTGGGGACAGGTCAGGCTACACCTTC.

This chain joins TRBV29-1 and TRBJ2-7; 11 nucleotides line up with TRBD1. Germline CDR1 and CDR2: SQVTM and ANQGSEA. The CDR3 sequence is 14 residues long. V was clipped by 6 bases and J by 2 bases; unmatched bases: 6. The CDR3 here is CSVGTGGGTYEQYF. The CDR3 bases are TGCAGCGTAGGGACAGGGGGAGGAACCTACGAGCAGTACTTC.

This clone has only a few counts. The CDR3 protein is CASSFPRQGDGYTF. Written as DNA, the CDR3 is TGTGCCAGCAGCTTTCCAAGACAGGGGGATGGCTACACCTTC. The chain joins TRBV5-4 to TRBJ1-2, with 9 bases identical to TRBD1. With 2 bases clipped from V and 6 bases from J, the junction kept 5 bases outside the gene matches. CDR1 and CDR2 from the germline V gene are SGHNT and YYREEE (reference sequence). CDR3 length equals 14 residues.

This clone came up a few times. This sequence joins TRBV7-9 and TRBJ2-5, with 7 bases aligning to TRBD2. This CDR3 spans 14 amino acids. Germline V gives CDR1 SEHNR, CDR2 FQNEAQ (reference sequence). The ends lost 5 bases at V and 1 base at J; junction bases unmatched: 4. The CDR3, as DNA: TGTGCCAGCAGCCCGCTAGCGGCCCAAGAGACCCAGTACTTC. Its translation is CASSPLAAQETQYF.

The chain employs TRBV19 and TRBJ2-7, with a possible D match to TRBD2 (6 bases). This CDR3 contains 11 residues. The V end lost 7 bases, the J end lost 7 bases, and 11 bases lay between the germline ends. From germline, CDR1 is LNHDA and CDR2 SQIVND (reference sequence). The CDR3 nucleotides are TGTGCCAGTACCCAGGGAGGTGAGCAGTACTTC. Residues: CASTQGGEQYF.

J is TRBJ2-2 and V is TRBV29-1; D gene uncertain. Germline-derived CDR1 and CDR2 are SQVTM and ANQGSEA. V dropped 5 bases and J dropped 0 bases, with 4 bases sitting between them. This CDR3 spans 12 amino acids. This CDR3 is CSVRTNTGELFF. CDR3 nucleotide sequence: TGCAGCGTTCGGACGAACACCGGGGAGCTGTTTTTT.